This TCR beta chain is from a study of T cells after somatic rescue of genetic block. This CDR3 region has 14 residues. Germline assignment: CDR1 SGHKS and CDR2 YYEKEE (reference sequence). V was clipped by 2 bases and J by 2 bases, with 8 bases between them. This clone was detected only once. Method: immunoSEQ multiplex PCR; TCRdb's copy keeps in-frame clones and lacks some. Counted here are approximately 65,000 clones, just under 95% occurring once; the ten biggest clones make up around 3%. V and J are TRBV5-5 and TRBJ2-1; the D is unclear. This receptor was obtained from a man in his forties. Sequencing was performed on peripheral blood mononuclear cells (PBMCs). The DNA for the CDR3 is TGTGCCAGCAGCTTCCTCTTAGCCTACAATGAGCAGTTCTTC. Translating it yields CASSFLLAYNEQFF.